Below are 22 T cell receptor beta chains sequenced from a single sample in a study of siplizumab effects on memory and regulatory T cells. Profiled with immunoSEQ multiplex PCR; TCRdb holds only in-frame clones, not every one. The sample includes 95,000 to 110,000 clones, 93% of them seen just once. Sequenced material: Tregs sorted from blood. The origin of the receptors is a human donor in good health.

J is TRBJ1-2 and V is TRBV30, with D hard to call. CDR1 is GTSNPN and CDR2 is SVGIG in the germline V gene (reference sequence). Trimming removed 3 bases at V and 6 bases at J, with 8 bases between. The CDR3 has 11 amino acids. The chain's CDR3 is CAWRFGNGYTF. The CDR3 DNA reads as TGTGCCTGGAGGTTCGGGAATGGCTACACCTTC. The whole variable domain, remainder taken from reference TRBV30 and TRBJ1-2, is SQTIHQWPATLVQPVGSPLSLECTVEGTSNPNLYWYRQAAGRGLQLLFYSVGIGQISSEVPQNLSASRPQDRQFILSSKKLLLSDSGFYLCAWRFGNGYTFGSGTRLTVV.

The chain combines TRBV5-4 with TRBJ2-5; 11 bases map to TRBD2. The assigned J gene may be wrong: the sequence end matches TRBJ2-7 better. Germline loops: CDR1 SGHNT, CDR2 YYREEE (reference sequence). The CDR3 sequence is 17 residues long. Here the CDR3 reads CASSSRHRLAGLYEQYF. CDR3 in DNA: TGTGCCAGCAGCTCACGTCACCGACTAGCGGGGCTCTACGAGCAGTACTTC.

This sequence joins TRBV5-6 and TRBJ2-4; maybe TRBD2 (5 bases). The ends were cut back, 4 bases at V and 8 bases at J, with 16 bases in the middle. Germline V gene lookup returns CDR1 SGHDT and CDR2 YYEEEE. The CDR3 length is 14 residues. DNA of the CDR3: TGTGCCAGCAGCCCTGGCCCGGAGAGGGACATTCAGTACTTC. Protein sequence: CASSPGPERDIQYF.

CDR3 amino acids: CASSWGQGRTRYGYTF. In DNA form, the CDR3 reads TGTGCCAGCAGTTGGGGACAGGGACGAACCCGCTATGGCTACACCTTC. The V gene is TRBV5-4, the J gene TRBJ1-2; 9 bases align to TRBD1. The ends lost 5 bases at V and 4 bases at J; junction bases unmatched: 12. This CDR3 is built from 16 residues. Germline V gene lookup returns CDR1 SGHNT and CDR2 YYREEE (reference sequence).

The chain couples TRBV7-9 to TRBJ2-5, with D perhaps matching TRBD1 or TRBD2 (5 bases each). Germline V gives CDR1 SEHNR, CDR2 FQNEAQ (reference sequence). With 1 base removed from V and 4 bases from J, the gap between germline ends came to 10 bases. The CDR3 is 14 amino acids. The CDR3 loop reads CASSLELGVETQYF. The CDR3 nucleotides are TGTGCCAGCAGCTTAGAACTAGGGGTAGAGACCCAGTACTTC. Together with reference TRBV7-9 and TRBJ2-5, the CDR3 gives the full variable domain: DTGVSQNPRHKITKRGQNVTFRCDPISEHNRLYWYRQTLGQGPEFLTYFQNEAQLEKSRLLSDRFSAERPKGSFSTLEIQRTEQGDSAMYLCASSLELGVETQYFGPGTRLLVL.

This sequence joins TRBV9 and TRBJ1-2, with TRBD1 as a possible D gene (6 bases). Trimming shortened V by 0 bases and J by 4 bases, and 19 bases separated the two germline ends. Looked up from germline, CDR1 is SGDLS and CDR2 is YYNGEE. The CDR3 runs to 17 residues. CDR3 in amino acids: CASSVVSGGGLTYGYTF. For the CDR3, the DNA is TGTGCCAGCAGCGTAGTCTCCGGCGGGGGGCTAACCTATGGCTACACCTTC.

In its sample, this clone was seen once. The CDR3 coding sequence is TGTGCCAGCGGCCGACTAGGCAATGAGCAGTTCTTC. Protein product: CASGRLGNEQFF. The chain recombines TRBV6-5 with TRBJ2-1; tentative D call: TRBD2 (6 bases). The CDR3 sequence is 12 residues long. Trimming removed 8 bases at V and 6 bases at J, with 11 bases between. Per germline, CDR1 MNHEY and CDR2 SVGAGI.

This chain uses TRBV27 with TRBJ2-3; D is undetermined. This CDR3 comprises 14 residues. V lost 4 bases, J lost 1 base, and 9 bases lay in between. Looked up from germline, CDR1 is MNHEY and CDR2 is SMNVEV (reference sequence). CDR3 sequence: CASSYFPGTDTQYF. Written as DNA, the CDR3 is TGTGCCAGCAGTTATTTCCCAGGCACAGATACGCAGTATTTT.

This chain joins TRBV19 and TRBJ1-1, with D unclear. This CDR3 has 16 amino acids. The V end was cut by 5 bases, the J end by 0 bases, with 16 bases between. Germline V gives CDR1 LNHDA, CDR2 SQIVND (reference sequence). The CDR3 region has the DNA TGTGCCAGTAGTCCTTCCGGTCGACAAGTGAACACTGAAGCTTTCTTT. Translated, it gives CASSPSGRQVNTEAFF. The full variable domain, with the rest looked up from reference TRBV19 and TRBJ1-1, is DGGITQSPKYLFRKEGQNVTLSCEQNLNHDAMYWYRQDPGQGLRLIYYSQIVNDFQKGDIAEGYSVSREKKESFPLTVTSAQKNPTAFYLCASSPSGRQVNTEAFFGQGTRLTVV.

The rearrangement joins TRBV5-1 to TRBJ2-7; TRBD2 matches 7 bases. Trimming took 0 bases from V and 4 from J; bases not matched to a gene: 7. The CDR3 spans 15 residues. Germline V gives CDR1 SGHRS, CDR2 YFSETQ. The CDR3: CASSLGWGGEYEQYF. DNA of the CDR3: TGCGCCAGCAGCTTGGGGTGGGGAGGGGAATACGAGCAGTACTTC.

The V and J genes are TRBV25-1 and TRBJ2-5; 9 nucleotides match TRBD2. Per the germline V gene, CDR1 is MGHDK and CDR2 is SYGVNS. The CDR3 contains 15 residues. The junction had 10 bases not matched to a gene; V was cut back by 6 bases and J by 5 bases. The CDR3 sequence is CASRGTGGRGETQYF. The CDR3 DNA reads TGTGCCAGCAGAGGGACTGGCGGGAGGGGGGAGACCCAGTACTTC.

The chain links TRBV7-9 to TRBJ2-7; weak D call: TRBD2 (6 bases). This CDR3 has 15 amino acids. Looked up from germline, CDR1 is SEHNR and CDR2 is FQNEAQ (reference sequence). V lost 5 bases to trimming and J lost 2 bases, with 16 bases between them. The CDR3 here is CASSPPGTGTYEQYF. CDR3 bases: TGTGCCAGCAGCCCCCCCGGGACTGGTACCTACGAGCAGTACTTC.

This clone was seen once. CDR3 sequence reads: CASSLGQFYNSPLHF. The CDR3 DNA follows: TGCGCCAGCAGCCTGGGACAGTTTTATAATTCACCCCTCCACTTT. This rearrangement joins TRBV5-1 to TRBJ1-6; 7 bases match TRBD1. J gave up 4 bases and V 4 bases, and 5 bases lay outside the gene matches. The CDR3 runs to 15 residues. CDR1 is SGHRS, CDR2 YFSETQ, per germline.

The V gene is TRBV2, the J gene TRBJ2-7; D is undetermined. Germline CDR1 and CDR2: SNHLY and FYNNEI. V was cut by 0 bases and J by 8 bases, with 20 bases left in between. The CDR3 sequence is 16 residues long. Here the CDR3 DNA reads TGTGCCAGCAGTGAAGCGCGGAACATCCTGGCTATAAAGCAGTACTTC. It codes for CASSEARNILAIKQYF.

This chain joins TRBV4-1 and TRBJ2-1; TRBD2 matches 10 bases. J lost 4 bases, V lost 5 bases, and 5 bases had no gene match. There are 15 residues in the CDR3. The germline V gene encodes CDR1 MGHRA and CDR2 YSYEKL. The CDR3 DNA sequence: TGCGCCAGCAGCAAACTAGCGGGGAGTTACAATGAGCAGTTCTTC. Its translation: CASSKLAGSYNEQFF.

The chain couples TRBV6-8 to TRBJ1-2; D not resolved. Germline V gene data show CDR1 as MNHGY and CDR2 as SAAAGT. The CDR3 is 14 amino acids. V lost 2 bases to trimming and J lost 4 bases, with 11 bases between them. CDR3 protein: CASSYGLTFYGYTF. The CDR3 region has the DNA TGTGCCAGCAGTTACGGCTTAACCTTCTATGGCTACACCTTC.

This clone was seen once. J is TRBJ1-2 and V is TRBV6-6; TRBD1 aligns across 7 bases. Trimming cost V 2 bases and J 4 bases; bases outside gene matches: 4. The CDR3 covers 14 residues. Germline V CDR1 and CDR2: MNHNY, SVGAGI (reference sequence). DNA for the CDR3: TGTGCCAGCAGTTACGCAGGGGGGACCTATGGCTACACCTTC. Translation gives CASSYAGGTYGYTF.

J is TRBJ1-6 and V is TRBV6-1; no clear D. The V gene's germline CDR1 is MNHNS and CDR2 SASEGT. The CDR3 is 15 residues long. V lost 1 base and J lost 3, with 7 bases in between. The CDR3 sequence is CASSEEGLYNSPLHF. The CDR3 nucleotides are TGTGCCAGCAGTGAAGAGGGCCTCTATAATTCACCCCTCCACTTT.

V usage is TRBV19 and J usage is TRBJ1-1; TRBD1 is a possible D gene (5 bases). The CDR3 loop spans 14 amino acids. Germline V gene lookup returns CDR1 LNHDA and CDR2 SQIVND (reference sequence). Trimming left V 5 bases short and J 4 bases short, with 14 bases between. CDR3 in DNA: TGTGCCAGTAGTTTAAGGGGAGGGTCCACTGAAGCTTTCTTT. The encoded protein is CASSLRGGSTEAFF. Full variable domain (missing parts from reference TRBV19 and TRBJ1-1): DGGITQSPKYLFRKEGQNVTLSCEQNLNHDAMYWYRQDPGQGLRLIYYSQIVNDFQKGDIAEGYSVSREKKESFPLTVTSAQKNPTAFYLCASSLRGGSTEAFFGQGTRLTVV.

The chain recombines TRBV11-2 with TRBJ1-3, with no clear D. With 2 bases removed from V and 0 bases from J, the gap between germline ends came to 8 bases. This CDR3 has 15 amino acids. The germline V gene has CDR1 SGHAT and CDR2 FQNNGV. CDR3 protein: CASSLRRSSGNTIYF. The CDR3 DNA follows: TGTGCCAGCAGCTTACGCAGGTCCTCTGGAAACACCATATATTTT.

The chain recombines TRBV5-1 with TRBJ1-2; no clear D. The CDR3 consists of 14 residues. V shed 0 bases and J shed 8 bases, with 14 bases lying between them. In germline, CDR1 is SGHRS, CDR2 YFSETQ. The CDR3 is CASSLGSTKEGYTF. The CDR3 DNA reads as TGCGCCAGCAGCTTGGGTTCCACAAAGGAGGGCTACACCTTC.

CDR3 nucleotides: TGTGCCAGCTCACCCGCTGGGGGTCGAGGCTACACCTTC. It translates to CASSPAGGRGYTF. The chain has TRBV18 and TRBJ1-2; D is possibly TRBD1 (5 bases). CDR3 size: 13 residues. V shed 3 bases and J shed 8 bases, with 13 bases lying between them. Germline CDR1 KGHSH, CDR2 LQKENI.